The clone carrying this T cell receptor (beta chain) has just a few counts. This table comes from immunoSEQ multiplex PCR, and its TCRdb copy is limited to in-frame clones, with some not included. The table records hundreds of thousands of clones, about four fifths of them present only once. This sample was included in a study of control samples from healthy donors and cancer patients. The germline V gene encodes CDR1 MDHEN and CDR2 SYDVKM. The ends lost 5 bases at V and 8 bases at J; junction bases unmatched: 3. The CDR3 is 12 residues long. Sequencing used PBMCs. This chain connects TRBV28 to TRBJ1-2; 9 bases line up with TRBD1. This clonotype was sampled from a woman in her fifties or sixties with lung cancer. The chain's CDR3 is CASSTGGRGYTF. Written as DNA, the CDR3 is TGTGCCAGCAGTACAGGGGGCCGAGGCTACACCTTC.